This TCR beta chain was found in a study of T-cell reconstitution after alpha-beta-depleted transplantation in children. General observations from the study: The authors attributed T-cell counts and diversity one year after transplant mostly to newly produced T cells. Some patients' high day-60 TCRbeta diversity was attributed to recipient cells surviving conditioning. Where alpha-beta T cells came from about two months after transplant was reportedly several hundred expanded graft clones.

Looked up from germline, CDR1 is SGHTA and CDR2 is FQGTGA. The CDR3 is made up of 14 amino acids. V was cut by 5 bases and J by 7 bases, with 15 bases left in between. This clonotype was observed a handful of times. No antigen is known for it. TCRbeta library preparation incorporated unique molecular identifiers. TCRdb recomputed calls from the PCR reads with MiXCR, one row per CDR3 protein. The data contain 100,000 or so distinct CDR3 sequences, roughly 7.1% of them seen just once; the ten biggest clones take up about 15%. The receptor comes from a boy aged 2 to 9 with acute lymphoblastic leukemia, due to receive a stem cell transplant. V gene TRBV7-3 combines with J gene TRBJ2-1, with D tentatively TRBD1 (5 bases). This specimen consisted of PBMCs, obtained before TCRalphabeta/CD19-depleted stem cell transplant. The CDR3 loop is CASSPNRQQNEQFF. The CDR3, as DNA: TGTGCCAGCAGCCCCAACCGACAGCAGAATGAGCAGTTCTTC.